This TCR beta chain derives from a study of cytomegalovirus exposure and HLA in healthy donors. Study outcomes and limitations: Later examination showed HLA-associated TCR beta chains had greater clonal expansion than equally common others.

Details on this clone: What it recognizes is unknown.

The PCR had 60 Vbeta and 13 Jbeta primers. Generated by immunoSEQ multiplex PCR, the TCRdb table keeps only in-frame clones and is missing some. The sample holds almost 200,000 clones, approximately 85% seen once. Germline CDR1 reads SGHAT; CDR2 reads FQDESV (reference sequence). This CDR3 has 14 amino acids. The V and J ends lost 6 bases and 4 bases respectively, with 15 bases between them. Specimen: PBMCs. The TCR comes from a woman aged 45 to 65 in good health and CMV-seronegative. The V and J genes are TRBV11-1 and TRBJ1-2; TRBD1 might be the D (6 bases). Written as DNA, the CDR3 is TGTGCCAGCAGTTCTCAGGGGATCGGCTATGGCTACACCTTC. Translating it yields CASSSQGIGYGYTF.